This entry features one TCR beta chain sequence. The method was immunoSEQ multiplex PCR; TCRdb's version includes in-frame clones alone and lacks a portion of them. The sample lists 90,000 to 95,000 clones; 81% were seen once. The data are from a study of glioma-infiltrating T cells after dendritic cell vaccination. The time point here: after dendritic cell vaccination, including at tumor progression/relapse. PBMC sampling occurred before vaccination, two weeks after the third dose, and at progression. CDR1 SGHRS and CDR2 YFSETQ come from the germline V gene. The CDR3 is made up of 16 amino acids. V was clipped by 4 bases and J by 2 bases; unmatched bases: 4.

Sequenced material: blood, taken after dendritic cell vaccination. The chain employs TRBV5-1 and TRBJ2-2, with TRBD2 identical over 11 bases. The origin of this receptor is a human donor with glioblastoma. CDR3 coding DNA: TGCGCCAGCAGCGGAACTAGCGGGAGAAACACCGGGGAGCTGTTTTTT. This sequence encodes CASSGTSGRNTGELFF.